The T cell receptor (beta chain) under discussion was sequenced for a study of cytomegalovirus exposure and HLA in healthy donors. Notes on this clone: In the same sample, other DNA sequences code for this CDR3.

This PCR relied on a set of 60 Vbeta primers and 13 Jbeta primers. Libraries were prepared by immunoSEQ multiplex PCR; TCRdb keeps only in-frame clonotypes and omits some of them. The table lists 200,000 to 300,000 clones, approximately 85% of them singletons. The CDR3 is 16 residues long. Germline V gene sequence: CDR1 LGHNT, CDR2 FRNRAP. With 5 bases removed from V and 4 bases from J, the gap between germline ends came to 17 bases. Sample: PBMCs. The source of this sequence is a woman in her forties in good health and CMV-seropositive. This chain links TRBV12-5 with TRBJ2-2; D possibly corresponds to TRBD2 (5 bases). CDR3 protein: CASGLTGITPTGELFF. DNA for the CDR3: TGTGCTAGTGGTCTCACCGGGATAACCCCCACCGGGGAGCTGTTTTTT.